These 27 T cell receptor beta chains were sequenced from one sample in a study of T cell repertoires in cytomegalovirus infection. TCRdb passed the reads through MiXCR, listing each CDR3 protein once. The table has a few hundred thousand distinct CDR3 sequences, roughly a third seen once. Their recognized antigens are unknown. Specimen: cultured PBMCs, collected from culture after CMV antigen stimulation. These receptors were collected from a human donor in good health (CMV status not recorded). Some clones in this sample may be carry-over from other donors' samples.

This clonotype was seen at least ten times. J is TRBJ2-3 and V is TRBV7-2; D gene unclear. Trimming pared 3 bases from V and 0 bases from J, leaving 7 bases between. The V gene's germline CDR1 is SGHTA and CDR2 FQGNSA. The CDR3 length is 14 residues. The CDR3 nucleotides read TGTGCCAGCAGCTTTGGGATAAGCACAGATACGCAGTATTTT. This encodes CASSFGISTDTQYF.

This clonotype came up a few times. The rearrangement links TRBV5-1 to TRBJ1-1; D may be TRBD1 (6 bases). The germline V gene has CDR1 SGHRS and CDR2 YFSETQ. V gave up 2 bases and J gave up 3 bases, with 17 bases separating them. The CDR3 runs to 16 residues. This CDR3 reads CASSFAGRRGHTEAFF. DNA for the CDR3: TGCGCCAGCAGCTTTGCAGGGCGCAGGGGACACACTGAAGCTTTCTTT. The whole variable domain, remainder taken from reference TRBV5-1 and TRBJ1-1, is KAGVTQTPRYLIKTRGQQVTLSCSPISGHRSVSWYQQTPGQGLQFLFEYFSETQRNKGNFPGRFSGRQFSNSRSEMNVSTLELGDSALYLCASSFAGRRGHTEAFFGQGTRLTVV.

This clonotype was recorded many times. The V call is TRBV7-2, the J call TRBJ1-5, with D unclear. V was shortened by 5 bases and J by 3 bases, with 8 bases between the two germline ends. The CDR3 extends over 13 amino acids. Per the germline V gene, CDR1 is SGHTA and CDR2 is FQGNSA. CDR3 residues: CASSQSFNQPQHF. Written as DNA, the CDR3 is TGTGCCAGCAGCCAAAGCTTCAATCAGCCCCAGCATTTT.

The CDR3 DNA follows: TGTGCCAGCAGTTACTCGAAACTAGGTTATTACAATGAGCAGTTCTTC. Protein: CASSYSKLGYYNEQFF. This chain links TRBV6-2 or TRBV6-3 with TRBJ2-1, with D possibly TRBD2 on 5 matching bases. The CDR3 is 16 amino acids. The V and J ends lost 0 bases and 4 bases respectively, with 13 bases between them. Germline-derived CDR1 and CDR2 are MNHEY and SVGEGT.

This clonotype was detected a few times. The chain combines TRBV19 with TRBJ1-2; TRBD1 might be the D (5 bases). The CDR3 length is 13 residues. Trimming took off 7 bases at V and 2 bases at J, with 11 bases between the two ends. Germline assignment: CDR1 LNHDA and CDR2 SQIVND (reference sequence). CDR3 sequence reads: CASKEEGNYGYTF. CDR3 nucleotide sequence: TGTGCCAGTAAGGAAGAGGGGAACTATGGCTACACCTTC.

This clonotype was counted between two and nine times. The rearrangement joins TRBV4-2 to TRBJ2-5; TRBD1 matches 9 bases. In germline, CDR1 is LGHNA, CDR2 YNFKEQ. The V gene end was trimmed by 1 base and the J gene end by 3 bases; junction bases not matched to a gene: 3. This CDR3 region has 15 residues. The CDR3 spells CASSQGRTGEETQYF. For the CDR3, the DNA is TGTGCCAGCAGCCAAGGTCGGACAGGGGAAGAGACCCAGTACTTC.

This clonotype has a count of ten or more. The chain combines TRBV12-3 or TRBV12-4 with TRBJ1-1, with D unresolved. V gave up 3 bases and J gave up 0 bases, with 8 bases separating them. The CDR3 runs to 14 residues. In DNA form, the CDR3 reads TGTGCCAGCAGTTTGGGCAGTATGAACACTGAAGCTTTCTTT. Protein sequence: CASSLGSMNTEAFF.

This clonotype was seen just once. The chain has TRBV27 and TRBJ2-7, with 10 bases identical to TRBD2. Germline values: CDR1 MNHEY, CDR2 SMNVEV (reference sequence). The CDR3 is made up of 14 amino acids. The ends lost 2 bases at V and 4 bases at J; junction bases unmatched: 2. As DNA, the CDR3 is TGTGCCAGCAGTTTACTAGCGGGAGCTTACGAGCAGTACGTC. Encoded protein: CASSLLAGAYEQYV.

V is TRBV7-4 and J is TRBJ2-3, with TRBD1 matching 7 bases. This CDR3 region has 16 residues. V shed 4 bases, J shed 5 bases, and the junction held 12 bases outside the gene matches. In germline, CDR1 is SGHVT, CDR2 SQSDAQ. The CDR3: CASSSVPGQQLDTQYF. The CDR3, as DNA: TGTGCCAGCAGCTCTGTACCGGGACAGCAATTAGATACGCAGTATTTT.

The chain is built from TRBV10-3 and TRBJ2-1; 11 nucleotides agree with TRBD2. The CDR3 spans 15 residues. The germline V gene has CDR1 ENHRY and CDR2 SYGVKD. J lost 5 bases, V lost 5 bases, and 5 bases had no gene match. The CDR3 sequence is CAISSAGLADNEQFF. The DNA of the CDR3 is TGTGCCATCAGTTCCGCGGGACTAGCGGACAATGAGCAGTTCTTC.

This sequence joins TRBV19 and TRBJ1-5, with D possibly TRBD1 on 5 matching bases. CDR1 and CDR2 from the germline V gene are LNHDA and SQIVND (reference sequence). V was cut by 3 bases and J by 7 bases, with 10 bases left in between. The CDR3 runs to 13 residues. Here the CDR3 reads CASSIQGEQPQHF. The CDR3 region has the DNA TGTGCCAGTAGTATTCAAGGGGAACAGCCCCAGCATTTT.

The chain links TRBV6-5 to TRBJ2-7, with 8 bases fitting TRBD2. The CDR3 extends over 13 amino acids. Per the germline V gene, CDR1 is MNHEY and CDR2 is SVGAGI. The V and J ends lost 6 bases and 5 bases, in that order; junction bases with no gene match: 6. The CDR3 DNA follows: TGTGCCAGCAGGACCGGGACTAGAGACGAGCAGTACTTC. The encoded protein is CASRTGTRDEQYF.

The chain recombines TRBV7-6 with TRBJ2-2; no clear D gene. Trimming stripped 5 bases from V and 1 base from J, with 11 bases between. Germline assignment: CDR1 SGHVS and CDR2 FNYEAQ. This CDR3 has 15 amino acids. DNA of the CDR3: TGTGCCAGCAGCCGCTCTGGCGGGAACACCGGGGAGCTGTTTTTT. Its protein product is CASSRSGGNTGELFF.

V gene TRBV18 combines with J gene TRBJ2-7; TRBD1 agrees at 7 bases. The junction had 13 bases not matched to a gene; V was cut back by 5 bases and J by 6 bases. Looked up from germline, CDR1 is KGHSH and CDR2 is LQKENI. The CDR3 has 15 amino acids. CDR3 region: CASSRPGTDLSEQYF. Here the CDR3 DNA reads TGTGCCAGCTCAAGGCCCGGGACAGATTTGTCCGAGCAGTACTTC.

The chain is built from TRBV12-3 or TRBV12-4 and TRBJ2-1, with D hard to call. This CDR3 comprises 16 residues. V was clipped by 6 bases and J by 0 bases, with 15 bases between them. CDR3 sequence reads: CASSPANLFSYNEQFF. DNA of the CDR3: TGTGCCAGCAGCCCTGCGAACTTGTTCTCCTACAATGAGCAGTTCTTC.

V and J are TRBV19 and TRBJ2-2; D not certain. CDR3 size: 12 residues. Germline loops: CDR1 LNHDA, CDR2 SQIVND (reference sequence). V lost 5 bases and J lost 8, with 9 bases in between. The CDR3 DNA reads as TGTGCCAGTAGTCGGCCTACGGGGGAGCTGTTTTTT. It yields the protein CASSRPTGELFF.

The V gene is TRBV30, the J gene TRBJ1-6; D is ambiguous. The V end was cut by 4 bases, the J end by 9 bases, with 13 bases between. The germline V gene encodes CDR1 GTSNPN and CDR2 SVGIG (reference sequence). CDR3 length equals 13 residues. The CDR3 nucleotides read TGTGCCTGGAAACGCAGCCAGATTTCACCCCTCCACTTT. This translates into CAWKRSQISPLHF.

In this sample, this clonotype turned up a few times. The chain has TRBV5-4 and TRBJ2-5; D gene unclear. V was cut by 2 bases and J by 3 bases, with 20 bases left in between. CDR3 length: 17 amino acids. Germline V lookup: CDR1 SGHNT, CDR2 YYREEE (reference sequence). This chain's CDR3 is CASSFVLLGLEKETQYF. The CDR3 region has the DNA TGTGCCAGCAGCTTTGTTCTTCTTGGTTTAGAAAAAGAGACCCAGTACTTC.

This clonotype was counted only a few times. The gene calls are TRBV28 and TRBJ1-4; D unresolved. V was pared by 3 bases and J by 0 bases, with 26 bases between. Germline loops: CDR1 MDHEN, CDR2 SYDVKM. This CDR3 has 21 residues. CDR3 nucleotide sequence: TGTGCCAGCAGTTTCCCCTTGAGAGCAAAGACACGTCTGGCAACTAATGAAAAACTGTTTTTT. Protein: CASSFPLRAKTRLATNEKLFF.

There are a few counts of this clonotype. The chain couples TRBV7-2 to TRBJ2-7, with 8 nucleotides matching TRBD2. Germline loops: CDR1 SGHTA, CDR2 FQGNSA. V lost 5 bases, J lost 0 bases, and 6 bases stayed unmatched. The CDR3 spans 15 residues. CDR3 sequence reads: CASSPSGSLSYEQYV. CDR3 DNA sequence: TGTGCCAGCAGCCCTAGCGGGTCACTCTCCTACGAGCAGTACGTC.

This clonotype was detected ten times or more. V gene TRBV12-3 or TRBV12-4 combines with J gene TRBJ1-1, with D possibly being TRBD1 (6 bases). CDR3 length equals 12 residues. With 5 bases removed from V and 8 bases from J, the gap between germline ends came to 12 bases. The DNA of the CDR3 is TGTGCCAGCAGTCCAAACGGACAGGAAGCTTTCTTT. It is translated as CASSPNGQEAFF.

Regarding this clonotype: One junction end does not reproduce the germline sequence, and a read error may be involved. This chain joins TRBV20-1 and TRBJ2-1, with TRBD1 as a possible D gene (6 bases). CDR1 and CDR2 from the germline V gene are DFQATT and SNEGSKA (reference sequence). This CDR3 comprises 15 residues. The CDR3 coding sequence is TGCAGTGTTAGAGTTAGGGGGAGCCCCTACAATGAGCAGTTCTTC. Amino acid sequence: CSVRVRGSPYNEQFF.

The V call is TRBV12-3 or TRBV12-4, the J call TRBJ2-7; D is undetermined. This CDR3 contains 13 residues. Between the trimmed V and J ends, which lost 7 bases and 2 bases, there was a span of 12 bases. CDR3 bases: TGTGCCAGCACCTTGGACGTCACCTACGAGCAGTACGTC. Its protein is CASTLDVTYEQYV.

This chain uses TRBV12-3 or TRBV12-4 with TRBJ1-1; D perhaps matches TRBD1 (6 bases). The germline V and J ends were trimmed by 10 bases and 0 bases, with 15 bases remaining between them. The CDR3 has 14 residues. The CDR3 sequence is CATSGGGLNTEAFF. The CDR3 DNA is TGTGCCACCTCGGGAGGGGGGCTGAACACTGAAGCTTTCTTT.

The V call is TRBV4-2, the J call TRBJ1-5; 11 nucleotides agree with TRBD1. Germline trimming cut 0 bases from V and 5 bases from J; bases unmatched to any gene: 6. From germline, CDR1 is LGHNA and CDR2 YNFKEQ. CDR3 size: 17 residues. The CDR3 coding sequence is TGTGCCAGCAGCCAAGATCGGACAGGGGGCGACCATCAGCCCCAGCATTTT. Protein sequence: CASSQDRTGGDHQPQHF.

This clonotype was found many times. The chain couples TRBV7-2 to TRBJ1-1; no clear D gene. Germline lookup yields CDR1 SGHTA and CDR2 FQGNSA. The CDR3 extends over 14 amino acids. V shed 1 base and J shed 1 base, with 7 bases lying between them. CDR3 in amino acids: CASSLGPRNTEAFF. CDR3 DNA: TGTGCCAGCAGCTTAGGGCCGAGGAACACTGAAGCTTTCTTT.

This clonotype occurred a few times. This sequence joins TRBV6-1 and TRBJ1-1; tentative D call: TRBD1 (5 bases). The V gene lost 8 bases and the J gene lost 0 bases, with 22 bases spanning the gap. The CDR3 extends over 17 amino acids. Germline V gene sequence: CDR1 MNHNS, CDR2 SASEGT. The CDR3 sequence is CASRRGRGNLLNTEAFF. The CDR3, as DNA: TGTGCCAGCCGACGGGGCCGGGGGAACCTCTTGAACACTGAAGCTTTCTTT.